This T cell receptor (beta chain) was sequenced during a study of somatic mutations in cytotoxic T cells in rheumatoid arthritis (dated by TCRdb to about 2017). Regarding the research as a whole: Peripheral blood (approximately 30 ml EDTA) was collected from patients immediately after diagnosis and before any treatment began. Patients and controls did not essentially differ in median age, which was nearly identical between the groups. Sorted V beta1+ cells also underwent TCRB sequencing, and some V beta antibody-stained T-cell populations were flow-sorted at nearly 100% purity on a FACSAria II or Sony SH800. A total of more than 55 rheumatoid arthritis patients and approximately 21 healthy controls underwent TCRB deep sequencing. To characterize clonality, the study used TCRB deep sequencing while asking whether somatic mutations are carried by expanded CD8+ T-cell clones in newly diagnosed, untreated rheumatoid arthritis. Beyond this particular receptor, the publication reports: The slight TRBV07 underrepresentation in patients was not adjusted for multiple comparisons. Healthy controls showed no age-related increase in CD8+ clonality, whereas patients did (Spearman r of about 0.53). Rheumatoid arthritis patients and age-matched healthy controls did not significantly differ in CD8+ T-cell clonality. It was unknown which antigens the expanded CD8+ clones targeted, and their absence from virus-specific databases did not exclude viral specificity. Several identical CD8+ TCRB sequences were found in both blood and synovial fluid, and in 8 of 65 patients the largest CD8+ clone exceeded 20% of CD8+ cells.

There are 12 amino acids in the CDR3, from cysteine to phenylalanine inclusive. Left in the record is the CDR3 DNA by itself, 36 bases read in frame from the first base. According to the germline V gene, CDR1 reads SGHTA and CDR2 reads FQGNSA. V drops 5 bases and J drops 6 bases, leaving 10 bases in between. TCRB CDR3 sequencing used the immunoSEQ assay on genomic DNA. The source study handled its data this way. Published virus-specific TCRB sequences were compared with patient CD8+ clones larger than 1%, and only a few matches were found. Only productive TCRB rearrangements were included in the analyses. Clonality was expressed as a Shannon entropy-based productive clonality index, with each clone defined by a unique TCRB CDR3 sequence. Repertoire overlap between two samples was calculated from the template counts of each clone relative to total templates per sample. V-gene usage from TCRB sequencing and V-gene usage measured by flow cytometry were correlated (Spearman r of approximately 0.62). TCRdb took this table from immuneACCESS and kept in-frame rearrangements with V and J called. Such tables lack part of the clones; where checked against another copy, unresolved V genes explain under half of the gap, and the rest is unexplained. That table supplies the V and J calls and clone size; D and trimming were determined from the DNA. The sample table holds approximately 3,400 clones, of which approximately 80% were seen once. The ten largest clones take up about 30% of the sample.

Positive magnetic bead selection on an AutoMACS was used to isolate CD4+ and CD8+ cells, with flow cytometry used to check purity. Clonal expansions were first screened by flow cytometry with a TCR V beta antibody panel, then characterized by TCRB deep sequencing of sorted CD8+ fractions. Ficoll-Paque PLUS density gradient separation was used to isolate peripheral blood mononuclear cells. DNA from CD4-enriched, CD8-enriched or PBMC samples was extracted using Nucleospin Tissue or Tissue XS kits and then quantified on a Qubit 2.0 fluorometer. Concerning this clone itself: Its cognate antigen has yet to be identified. Per-base qualities were not stored, and no clone one base away is much larger.

The specimen was CD8+ T cells sorted from blood. This receptor was obtained from a man aged 50 to 59 with rheumatoid arthritis. The sequence joins TRBV7-2 to TRBJ2-5, with the D gene uncertain. In nucleotides, the sequence is TGTGCCAGCAGCCGCCCGCGGAAGACCCAGTACTTC. Translated, it gives CASSRPRKTQYF.